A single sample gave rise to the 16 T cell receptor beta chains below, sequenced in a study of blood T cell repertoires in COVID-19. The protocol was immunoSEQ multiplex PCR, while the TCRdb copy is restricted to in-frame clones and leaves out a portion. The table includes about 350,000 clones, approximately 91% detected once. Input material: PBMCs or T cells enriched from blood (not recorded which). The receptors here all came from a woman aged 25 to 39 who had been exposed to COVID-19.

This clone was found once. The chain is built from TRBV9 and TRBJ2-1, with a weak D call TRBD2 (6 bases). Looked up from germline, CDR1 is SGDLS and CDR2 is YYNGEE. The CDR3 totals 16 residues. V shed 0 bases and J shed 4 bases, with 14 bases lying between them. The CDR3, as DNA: TGTGCCAGCAGCGTAGTGGGAAGGAGGGCTTACAATGAGCAGTTCTTC. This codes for CASSVVGRRAYNEQFF. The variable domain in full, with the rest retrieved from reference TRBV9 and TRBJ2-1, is DSGVTQTPKHLITATGQRVTLRCSPRSGDLSVYWYQQSLDQGLQFLIQYYNGEERAKGNILERFSAQQFPDLHSELNLSSLELGDSALYFCASSVVGRRAYNEQFFGPGTRLTVL.

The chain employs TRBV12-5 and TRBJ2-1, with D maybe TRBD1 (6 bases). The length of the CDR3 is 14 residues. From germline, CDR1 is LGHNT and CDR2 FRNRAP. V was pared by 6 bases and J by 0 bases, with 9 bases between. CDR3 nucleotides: TGTGCTAGTGGCACAGGGCGCTCCTACAATGAGCAGTTCTTC. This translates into CASGTGRSYNEQFF. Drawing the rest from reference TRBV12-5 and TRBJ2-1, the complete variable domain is DARVTQTPRHKVTEMGQEVTMRCQPILGHNTVFWYRQTMMQGLELLAYFRNRAPLDDSGMPKDRFSAEMPDATLATLKIQPSEPRDSAVYFCASGTGRSYNEQFFGPGTRLTVL.

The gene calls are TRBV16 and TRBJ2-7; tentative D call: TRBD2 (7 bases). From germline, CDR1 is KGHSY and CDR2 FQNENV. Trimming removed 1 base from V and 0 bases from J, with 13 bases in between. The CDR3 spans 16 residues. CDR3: CASSQWRGGSSYEQYF. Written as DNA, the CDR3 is TGTGCCAGCAGCCAATGGAGGGGGGGGAGCTCCTACGAGCAGTACTTC.

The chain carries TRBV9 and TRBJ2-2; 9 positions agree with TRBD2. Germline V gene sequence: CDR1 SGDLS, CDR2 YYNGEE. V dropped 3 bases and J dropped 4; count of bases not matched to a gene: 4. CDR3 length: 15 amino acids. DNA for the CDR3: TGTGCCAGCAGCGGGGGACTAGCCATCACCGGGGAGCTGTTTTTT. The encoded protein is CASSGGLAITGELFF.

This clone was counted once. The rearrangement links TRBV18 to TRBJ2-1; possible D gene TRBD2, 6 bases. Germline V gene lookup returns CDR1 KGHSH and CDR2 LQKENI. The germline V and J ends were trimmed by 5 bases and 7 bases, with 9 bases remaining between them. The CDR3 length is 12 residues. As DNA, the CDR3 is TGTGCCAGCTCATCCGGGAGTAATGAGCAGTTCTTC. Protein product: CASSSGSNEQFF.

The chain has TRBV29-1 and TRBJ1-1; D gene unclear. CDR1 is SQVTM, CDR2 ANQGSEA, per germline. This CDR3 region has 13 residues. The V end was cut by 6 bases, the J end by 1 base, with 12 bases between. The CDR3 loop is CSVVSERNTEAFF. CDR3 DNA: TGCAGCGTGGTATCCGAGAGGAACACTGAAGCTTTCTTT.

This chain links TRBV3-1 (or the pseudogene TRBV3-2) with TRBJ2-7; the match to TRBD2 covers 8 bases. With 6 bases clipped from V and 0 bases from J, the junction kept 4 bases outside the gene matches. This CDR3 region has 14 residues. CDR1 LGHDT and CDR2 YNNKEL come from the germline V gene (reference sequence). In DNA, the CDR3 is TGTGCCAGCAGTCGCGGGGGGAGCTCCTACGAGCAGTACTTC. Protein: CASSRGGSSYEQYF.

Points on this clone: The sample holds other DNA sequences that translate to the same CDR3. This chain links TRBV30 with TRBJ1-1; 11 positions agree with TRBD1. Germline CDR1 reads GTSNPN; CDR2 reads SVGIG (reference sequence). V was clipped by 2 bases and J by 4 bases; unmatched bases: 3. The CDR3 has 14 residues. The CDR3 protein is CAWSPGQGGTEAFF. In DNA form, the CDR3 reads TGTGCCTGGAGTCCGGGACAGGGGGGCACTGAAGCTTTCTTT.

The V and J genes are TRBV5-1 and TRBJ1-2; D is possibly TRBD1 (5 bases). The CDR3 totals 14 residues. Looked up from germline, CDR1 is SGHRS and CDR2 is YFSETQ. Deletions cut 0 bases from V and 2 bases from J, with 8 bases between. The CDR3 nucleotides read TGCGCCAGCAGCTTGGAGGCAGGGAACTATGGCTACACCTTC. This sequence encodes CASSLEAGNYGYTF.

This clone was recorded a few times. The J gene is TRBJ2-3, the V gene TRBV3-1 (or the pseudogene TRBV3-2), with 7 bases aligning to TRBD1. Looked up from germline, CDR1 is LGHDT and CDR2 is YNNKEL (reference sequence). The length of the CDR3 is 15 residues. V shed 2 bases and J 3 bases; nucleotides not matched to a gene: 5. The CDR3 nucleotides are TGTGCCAGCAGCCAACAACAGGGGTCTACAGATACGCAGTATTTT. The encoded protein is CASSQQQGSTDTQYF.

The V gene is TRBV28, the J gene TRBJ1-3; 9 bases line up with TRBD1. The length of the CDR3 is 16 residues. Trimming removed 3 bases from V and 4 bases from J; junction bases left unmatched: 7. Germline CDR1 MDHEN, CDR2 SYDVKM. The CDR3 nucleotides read TGTGCCAGCAGTTTTTTCGGGACAGGGTCGGGAAACACCATATATTTT. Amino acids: CASSFFGTGSGNTIYF.

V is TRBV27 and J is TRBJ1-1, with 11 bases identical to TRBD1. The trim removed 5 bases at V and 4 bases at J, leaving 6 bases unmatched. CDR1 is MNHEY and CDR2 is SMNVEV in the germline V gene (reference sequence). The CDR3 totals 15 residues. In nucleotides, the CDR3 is TGTGCCAGCAGTGCGGGACAGGGGGTGATCACTGAAGCTTTCTTT. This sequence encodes CASSAGQGVITEAFF.

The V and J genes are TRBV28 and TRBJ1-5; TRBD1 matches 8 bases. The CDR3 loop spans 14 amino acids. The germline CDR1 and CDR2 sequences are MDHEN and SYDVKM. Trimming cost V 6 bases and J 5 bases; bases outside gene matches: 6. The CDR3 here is CASRSGQGYQPQHF. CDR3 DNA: TGTGCCAGCAGATCTGGACAGGGTTATCAGCCCCAGCATTTT.

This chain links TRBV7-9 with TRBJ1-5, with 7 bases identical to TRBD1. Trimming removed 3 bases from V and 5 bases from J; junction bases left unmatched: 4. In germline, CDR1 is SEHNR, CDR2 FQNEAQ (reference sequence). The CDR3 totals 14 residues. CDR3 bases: TGTGCCAGCAGCTTCGCAGACAGGGATCAGCCCCAGCATTTT. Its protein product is CASSFADRDQPQHF.

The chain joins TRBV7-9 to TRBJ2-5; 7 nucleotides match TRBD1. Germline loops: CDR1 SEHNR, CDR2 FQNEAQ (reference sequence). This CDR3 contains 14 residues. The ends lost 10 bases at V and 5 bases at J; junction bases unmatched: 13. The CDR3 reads CATGSYRGRETQYF. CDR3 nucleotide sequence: TGTGCCACCGGATCGTACAGGGGAAGGGAGACCCAGTACTTC.

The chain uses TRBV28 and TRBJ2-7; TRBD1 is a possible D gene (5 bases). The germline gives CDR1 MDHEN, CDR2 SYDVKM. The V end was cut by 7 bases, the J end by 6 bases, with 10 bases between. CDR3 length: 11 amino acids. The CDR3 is CASTGKSEQYF. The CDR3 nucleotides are TGTGCCAGCACAGGGAAAAGCGAGCAGTACTTC.